Listed below are T cell receptor beta chains from one sample, sequenced in a study of cytomegalovirus exposure and HLA in healthy donors. The repertoire was sequenced with immunoSEQ multiplex PCR; TCRdb's copy has only in-frame clones and lacks some. In the table there are approximately 270,000 clones, around 90% of which are singletons. Sequenced input: PBMCs. These receptors were collected from a woman younger than 35 in good health and CMV-seronegative. The conserved cysteine and the conserved F or W are not part of the CDR3 here.

TRBJ1-5 | TRBV28 | ASGQGNIQPQH
TRBJ2-1 | TRBV15 | ATNYLDRGYNEQF
TRBJ1-5 | TRBV19 | ASSPGLNQPQH
TRBJ1-6 | TRBV2 | ASSLESSYNSPLH
TRBJ1-1 | TRBV7-9 | ASSPTGGVTEAF
TRBJ2-1 | TRBV9 | ASSEEATMREQF
TRBJ2-3 | TRBV27 | ASSTRTGRPDTQY
TRBJ1-4 | TRBV2 | ASSHEHQAVHEKLF
TRBJ2-1 | TRBV11-2 | ASSFSAGGYGNEQF
TRBJ2-5 | TRBV4-3 | ASSQTSGQETQY
TRBJ1-2 | TRBV30 | AWSYMTGVNYGYT
TRBJ1-1 | TRBV6-5 | ASSLDRGVTEAF
TRBJ1-5 | TRBV10-3 | AISESDGASNQPQH
TRBJ2-1 | TRBV5-1 | ASSSTGTGSNEQF
TRBJ2-6 | TRBV18 | ASSRDSSGANVLT
TRBJ1-2 | TRBV5-6 | ASSFYSRSYT
TRBJ2-2 | TRBV7-9 | ASSRLVNTGELF
TRBJ2-1 | TRBV5-4 | ASSLVDNEQF
TRBJ1-2 | TRBV5-1 | ASRVYREWYGYT
TRBJ2-2 | TRBV7-2 | ASSSTSGANTGELF
TRBJ2-2 | TRBV9 | ASSPSPGTGLTGELF
TRBJ2-7 | TRBV19 | ASSFMPGQGVEQY
TRBJ1-1 | TRBV6-1 | ASSDEGEGTEAF
TRBJ2-1 | TRBV27 | ASSSRGDNYNEQF
TRBJ1-1 | TRBV29-1 | SVGRSVLNTEAF
TRBJ1-4 | TRBV28 | ASKTGGNEKLF
TRBJ2-7 | TRBV27 | ASSLEGLDEQY
TRBJ1-3 | TRBV28 | ASTLTPWGQDNTIY
TRBJ2-5 | TRBV5-1 | ASSLVGDNQETQY
TRBJ1-4 | TRBV30 | AWSAGTGDGKLF
TRBJ2-1 | TRBV4-3 | ASSEWGSGLAKNNEQF
TRBJ2-7 | TRBV14 | ASSQSDYRHEQY
TRBJ2-1 | TRBV5-1 | ASSQREYNEQF
TRBJ2-5 | TRBV7-2 | ASSLAPTRFQETQY